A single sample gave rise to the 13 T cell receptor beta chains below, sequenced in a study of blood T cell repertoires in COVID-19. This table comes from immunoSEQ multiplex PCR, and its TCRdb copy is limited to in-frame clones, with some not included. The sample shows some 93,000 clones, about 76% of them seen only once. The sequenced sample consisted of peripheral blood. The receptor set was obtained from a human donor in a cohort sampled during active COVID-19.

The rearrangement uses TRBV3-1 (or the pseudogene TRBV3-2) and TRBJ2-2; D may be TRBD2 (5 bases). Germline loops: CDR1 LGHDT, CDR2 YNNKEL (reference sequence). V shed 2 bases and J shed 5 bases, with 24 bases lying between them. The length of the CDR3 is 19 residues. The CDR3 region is CASSQIPTNEDGETGELFF. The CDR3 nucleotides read TGTGCCAGCAGCCAAATACCTACCAATGAGGACGGGGAAACCGGGGAGCTGTTTTTT.

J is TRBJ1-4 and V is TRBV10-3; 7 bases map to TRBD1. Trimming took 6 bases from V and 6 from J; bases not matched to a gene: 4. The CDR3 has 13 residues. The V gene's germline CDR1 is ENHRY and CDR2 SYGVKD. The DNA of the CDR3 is TGTGCCATCAGGTCCGGGACAGATGAAAAACTGTTTTTT. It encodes CAIRSGTDEKLFF.

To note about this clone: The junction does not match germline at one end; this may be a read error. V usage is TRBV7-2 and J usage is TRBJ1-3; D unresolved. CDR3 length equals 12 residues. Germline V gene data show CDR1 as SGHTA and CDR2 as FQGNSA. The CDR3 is CASSLALGKSHF. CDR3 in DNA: TGTGCCAGCAGCTTAGCGCTCGGGAAGTCTCATTTT.

The CDR3 DNA reads as TGTGCCAGCAGCGTAGGCCCGGGAGGCTACGAGCAGTACTTC. Its protein product is CASSVGPGGYEQYF. This rearrangement joins TRBV9 to TRBJ2-7, with 7 bases fitting TRBD2. Per germline, CDR1 SGDLS and CDR2 YYNGEE. This CDR3 is 14 amino acids long. The ends lost 0 bases at V and 3 bases at J; junction bases unmatched: 3.

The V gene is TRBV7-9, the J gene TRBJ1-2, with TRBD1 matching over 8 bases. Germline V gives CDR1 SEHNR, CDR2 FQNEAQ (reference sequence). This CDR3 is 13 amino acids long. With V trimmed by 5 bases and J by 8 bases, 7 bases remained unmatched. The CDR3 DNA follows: TGTGCCAGCAGCCGTACAGGGGGGGGAGGCTACACCTTC. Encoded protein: CASSRTGGGGYTF.

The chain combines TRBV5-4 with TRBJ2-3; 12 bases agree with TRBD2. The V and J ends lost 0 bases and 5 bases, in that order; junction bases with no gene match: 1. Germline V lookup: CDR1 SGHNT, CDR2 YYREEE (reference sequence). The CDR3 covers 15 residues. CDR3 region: CASSLATSGRDTQYF. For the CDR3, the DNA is TGTGCCAGCAGCTTGGCGACTAGCGGGAGAGATACGCAGTATTTT.

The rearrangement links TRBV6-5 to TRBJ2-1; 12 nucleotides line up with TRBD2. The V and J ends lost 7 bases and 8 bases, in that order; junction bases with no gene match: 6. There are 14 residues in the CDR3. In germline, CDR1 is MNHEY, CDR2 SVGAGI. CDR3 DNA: TGTGCCAGCACGAGACTAGCGGGAGTGGATGAGCAGTTCTTC. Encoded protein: CASTRLAGVDEQFF.

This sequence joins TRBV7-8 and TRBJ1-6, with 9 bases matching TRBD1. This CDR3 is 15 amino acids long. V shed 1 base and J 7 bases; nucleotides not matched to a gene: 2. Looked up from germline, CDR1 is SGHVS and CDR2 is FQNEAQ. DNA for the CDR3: TGTGCCAGCAGCTTAGGTGGGACAGGGAATTCACCCCTCCACTTT. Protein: CASSLGGTGNSPLHF.

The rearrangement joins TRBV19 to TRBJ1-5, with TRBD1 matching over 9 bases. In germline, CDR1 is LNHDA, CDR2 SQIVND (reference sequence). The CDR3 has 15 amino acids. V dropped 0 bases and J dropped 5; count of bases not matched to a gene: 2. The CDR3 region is CASSIEGQGYQPQHF. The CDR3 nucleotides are TGTGCCAGTAGTATAGAGGGACAGGGCTATCAGCCCCAGCATTTT.

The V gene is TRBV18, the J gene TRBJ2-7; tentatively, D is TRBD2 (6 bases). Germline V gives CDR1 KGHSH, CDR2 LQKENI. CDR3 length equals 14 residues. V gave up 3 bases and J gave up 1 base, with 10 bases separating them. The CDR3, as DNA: TGTGCCAGCTCACCCCGAGGAGGGTCCTACGAGCAGTACTTC. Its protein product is CASSPRGGSYEQYF.

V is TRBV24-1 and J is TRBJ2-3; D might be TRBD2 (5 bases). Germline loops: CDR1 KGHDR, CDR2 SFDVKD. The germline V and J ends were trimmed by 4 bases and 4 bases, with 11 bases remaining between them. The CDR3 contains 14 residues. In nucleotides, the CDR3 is TGTGCCACCAGTGACCAAGAGGGCGCAGATACGCAGTATTTT. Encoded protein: CATSDQEGADTQYF.

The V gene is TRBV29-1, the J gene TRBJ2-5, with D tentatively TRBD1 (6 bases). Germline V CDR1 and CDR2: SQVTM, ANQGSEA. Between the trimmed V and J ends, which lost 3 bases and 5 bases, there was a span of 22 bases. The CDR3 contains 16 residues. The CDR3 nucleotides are TGCAGCGTTGAGGGCGGTGCCAGGGGCGTGGGGGAGACCCAGTACTTC. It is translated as CSVEGGARGVGETQYF.

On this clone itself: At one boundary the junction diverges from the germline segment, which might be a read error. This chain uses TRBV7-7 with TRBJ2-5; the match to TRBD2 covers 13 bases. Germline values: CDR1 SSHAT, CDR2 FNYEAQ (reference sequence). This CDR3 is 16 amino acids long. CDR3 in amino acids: CASSLGTSGNKETQYF. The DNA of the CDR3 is TGTGCTAGCAGCTTAGGGACTAGCGGGAACAAAGAGACCCAGTACTTC.